The T cell receptor beta chain described here comes from a study of blood T cell repertoires in COVID-19. Study-level background: Researchers got acute and convalescent COVID-19 samples from the United States, Italy and Spain. Sample material is recorded as cDNA or gDNA derived from T cells, B-cell-depleted T cells, or PBMCs.

The germline V and J ends were trimmed by 5 bases and 5 bases, with 18 bases remaining between them. Germline CDR1 SGHTA, CDR2 FQGNSA. The CDR3 consists of 15 residues. In the original workflow: Amplification of reference gene primers provided the estimated nucleated cell counts. Sequenced by immunoSEQ multiplex PCR; TCRdb stores in-frame clones only, minus some. V and J calls and clone size are copied from that table; D and trimming were computed from the DNA. The sample contains about 150,000 clones, more than 80% of which appear only once. V gene TRBV7-2 combines with J gene TRBJ2-5; D might be TRBD2 (6 bases). The sequence came from a man aged 45-60 years with acute or convalescent COVID-19. The specimen was peripheral blood. The CDR3 is CASSVLALLGETQYF. CDR3 coding DNA: TGTGCCAGCAGCGTTCTAGCGTTACTTGGGGAGACCCAGTACTTC.